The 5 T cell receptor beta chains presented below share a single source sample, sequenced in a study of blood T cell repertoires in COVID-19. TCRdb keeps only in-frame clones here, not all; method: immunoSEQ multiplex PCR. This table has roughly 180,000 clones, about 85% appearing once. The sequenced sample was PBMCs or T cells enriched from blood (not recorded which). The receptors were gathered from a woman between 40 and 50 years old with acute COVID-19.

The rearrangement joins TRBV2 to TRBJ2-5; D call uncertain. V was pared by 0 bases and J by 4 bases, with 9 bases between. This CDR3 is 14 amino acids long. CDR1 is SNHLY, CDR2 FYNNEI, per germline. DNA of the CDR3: TGTGCCAGCAGTGAAGCGACTCGAGGAGAGACCCAGTACTTC. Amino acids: CASSEATRGETQYF.

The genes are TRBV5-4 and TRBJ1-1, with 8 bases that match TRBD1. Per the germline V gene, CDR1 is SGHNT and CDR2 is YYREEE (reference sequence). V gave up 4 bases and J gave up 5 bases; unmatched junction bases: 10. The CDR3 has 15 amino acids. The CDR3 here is CASSTGTGIGTEAFF. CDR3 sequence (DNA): TGTGCCAGCAGCACCGGGACAGGTATCGGGACTGAAGCTTTCTTT.

This chain's CDR3 is CASSYARTGSEAFF. The CDR3 bases are TGTGCCAGCAGTTACGCTCGGACAGGGTCTGAAGCTTTCTTT. The chain has TRBV6-5 and TRBJ1-1, with 8 bases lining up with TRBD1. Germline V gene lookup returns CDR1 MNHEY and CDR2 SVGAGI. The J segment lost 6 bases and the V segment lost 2 bases, leaving 5 bases of the junction unmatched. The CDR3 runs 14 residues.

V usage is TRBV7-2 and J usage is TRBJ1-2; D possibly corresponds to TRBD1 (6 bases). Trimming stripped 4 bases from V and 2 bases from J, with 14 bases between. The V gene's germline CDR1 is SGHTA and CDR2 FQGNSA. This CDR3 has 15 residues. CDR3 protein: CASSSTGNRNYGYTF. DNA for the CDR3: TGTGCCAGCAGCTCCACAGGGAATCGCAACTATGGCTACACCTTC.

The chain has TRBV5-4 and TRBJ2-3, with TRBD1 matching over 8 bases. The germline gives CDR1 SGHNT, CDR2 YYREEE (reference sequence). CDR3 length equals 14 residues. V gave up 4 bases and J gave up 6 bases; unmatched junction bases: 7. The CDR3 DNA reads TGTGCCAGCAGCCCGGACAGGGTCCCCGATACGCAGTATTTT. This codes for CASSPDRVPDTQYF.